Below, 7 T cell receptor beta chains from the same sample are listed, as sequenced in a study of cytomegalovirus exposure and HLA in healthy donors. Vbeta (60) and Jbeta (13) primers were used in the PCR. Sequencing was performed with immunoSEQ multiplex PCR; in TCRdb, only in-frame clones are kept and a portion is missing. The repertoire holds roughly 130,000 clones, with approximately 8.7% as singletons. Material: PBMCs. The receptors here all came from a man aged 35 to 55 in good health and CMV-seronegative.

CDR3 residues: CASFGVRTDTQYF. CDR3 nucleotides: TGCGCCAGCTTCGGGGTCAGGACAGATACGCAGTATTTT. The V gene is TRBV5-1, the J gene TRBJ2-3, with D perhaps TRBD2 (5 bases). The CDR3 contains 13 residues. Germline V gene lookup returns CDR1 SGHRS and CDR2 YFSETQ. Trimming cost V 7 bases and J 3 bases, with 12 bases left between them.

This clone was observed a few times. The V and J genes are TRBV5-4 and TRBJ1-4; D is perhaps TRBD1 (6 bases). Germline values: CDR1 SGHNT, CDR2 YYREEE (reference sequence). Trimming left V 0 bases short and J 5 bases short, with 8 bases between. The CDR3 is 14 residues long. The CDR3 loop reads CASSLGRGNEKLFF. CDR3 sequence (DNA): TGTGCCAGCAGCTTGGGCAGGGGAAATGAAAAACTGTTTTTT.

Points on this clone: Other nucleotide sequences from this sample produce the same CDR3. The V gene is TRBV5-1, the J gene TRBJ2-2; a weak D match, TRBD1 (6 bases). V dropped 0 bases and J dropped 1 base, with 7 bases sitting between them. Germline CDR1 SGHRS, CDR2 YFSETQ. The CDR3 is 15 amino acids. The CDR3 here is CASSLGQVNTGELFF. CDR3 coding DNA: TGCGCCAGCAGCTTGGGACAGGTGAACACCGGGGAGCTGTTTTTT. Combining the CDR3 with reference TRBV5-1 and TRBJ2-2 gives the whole variable domain KAGVTQTPRYLIKTRGQQVTLSCSPISGHRSVSWYQQTPGQGLQFLFEYFSETQRNKGNFPGRFSGRQFSNSRSEMNVSTLELGDSALYLCASSLGQVNTGELFFGEGSRLTVL.

The chain couples TRBV27 to TRBJ1-6, with D tentatively TRBD1 (5 bases). The CDR3 totals 15 residues. Germline V CDR1 and CDR2: MNHEY, SMNVEV (reference sequence). V was shortened by 2 bases and J by 7 bases, with 12 bases between the two germline ends. CDR3 sequence (DNA): TGTGCCAGCAGTTTAAAACAGGCGCCGAATTCACCCCTCCACTTT. Translated: CASSLKQAPNSPLHF.

In regard to this clone: One end of the junction does not line up with germline, which may come from a read error. Other DNA sequences in this specimen translate into the identical CDR3. The chain carries TRBV6-1 and TRBJ2-7; 9 positions agree with TRBD2. The CDR3 has 14 residues. CDR1 MNHNS and CDR2 SASEGT come from the germline V gene. The CDR3 nucleotides are TGTGCCAGCAGATTAGCGGGGGCGTCCTACGAACAGTACTTC. It encodes CASRLAGASYEQYF.

This clone has a handful of counts. This chain uses TRBV5-1 with TRBJ2-3; no clear D gene. The germline V gene encodes CDR1 SGHRS and CDR2 YFSETQ. There are 15 residues in the CDR3. V was shortened by 4 bases and J by 1 base, with 13 bases between the two germline ends. CDR3 loop: CASSHEAIGTDTQYF. The CDR3 nucleotides are TGCGCCAGCAGCCACGAGGCAATTGGCACAGATACGCAGTATTTT. The variable domain in full, completed from reference TRBV5-1 and TRBJ2-3, reads KAGVTQTPRYLIKTRGQQVTLSCSPISGHRSVSWYQQTPGQGLQFLFEYFSETQRNKGNFPGRFSGRQFSNSRSEMNVSTLELGDSALYLCASSHEAIGTDTQYFGPGTRLTVL.

This clone was counted a few times. The CDR3 DNA sequence: TGTGCCAGCAGCTTGTCACAGTATAATTCACCCCTCCACTTT. Translated, it gives CASSLSQYNSPLHF. V is TRBV5-4 and J is TRBJ1-6; D is ambiguous. Germline-derived CDR1 and CDR2 are SGHNT and YYREEE (reference sequence). V lost 1 base, J lost 4 bases, and 6 bases lay in between. This CDR3 has 14 amino acids. The complete variable domain, with remaining parts taken from reference TRBV5-4 and TRBJ1-6, reads ETGVTQSPTHLIKTRGQQVTLRCSSQSGHNTVSWYQQALGQGPQFIFQYYREEENGRGNFPPRFSGLQFPNYSSELNVNALELDDSALYLCASSLSQYNSPLHFGNGTRLTVT.